This TCR beta chain was identified in a study of shared clonotypes between healthy human individuals. Whole-study results and caveats: Blood was the only sampled material, and tissue repertoires likely differ. The sharing of about 5% of naive CD4 clonotypes was seen across a few donors. As a rule, naive subsets had a larger estimated richness than memory subsets.

Data came from immunoSEQ multiplex PCR; TCRdb stores just in-frame clones and leaves some out. The repertoire consists of some 1,400,000 clones, with approximately 96% occurring once and the leading ten covering approximately 1%. The V segment lost 4 bases and the J segment 2 bases; nucleotides outside the gene matches: 7. The CDR3 length is 15 residues. Per germline, CDR1 SGDLS and CDR2 YYNGEE. Turning to this clone: Its target is not known.

V and J are TRBV9 and TRBJ2-7; 9 bases match TRBD2. The receptor comes from a man younger than 40 in good health. What was sequenced was naive CD4+ T cells sorted from blood. Subset: CD45RA+ positively selected. CDR3 coding DNA: TGTGCCAGCAGCCCCGGGACTAGCCTACCCTACGAGCAGTACTTC. Translating it yields CASSPGTSLPYEQYF.